Listed below are T cell receptor beta chains from one sample, sequenced in a study of blood T cell repertoires in COVID-19. Libraries were prepared by immunoSEQ multiplex PCR; TCRdb keeps only in-frame clonotypes and omits some of them. This sample has about 190,000 clones, with 80% to 85% found just once. Sequencing was performed on peripheral blood. The receptors come from a woman in her twenties or thirties with acute or convalescent COVID-19. Each CDR3 is given with its conserved first and last residue. The order of the fields is clone size, D gene, V gene, J gene, CDR3 DNA, CDR3 protein. D genes are given only for firm matches. Expanded clones get a size class; other rows say once, few or many, or leave the size out.

few	.	TRBV5-1	TRBJ1-2	TGCGCCAGCAGCTTGGCCACTATAGACGGGGGCTACACCTTC	CASSLATIDGGYTF
.	TRBD2	TRBV15	TRBJ2-5	TGTGCCACCAGCAGAGACGCGGCGCGGGGGGGCCAAGAGACCCAGTACTTC	CATSRDAARGGQETQYF
few	TRBD2	TRBV7-9	TRBJ2-1	TGTGCCAGCAGCCTGTCCGGGACTACCAATGAGCAGTTCTTC	CASSLSGTTNEQFF
.	.	TRBV30	TRBJ2-5	TGTGCCTGGAACACGGGGCAAGAGACCCAGTACTTC	CAWNTGQETQYF
.	TRBD2	TRBV7-2	TRBJ2-5	TGTGCCAGCAGCACGACCGGGACTAGCGGTCCGAGAGGAGAGACCCAGTACTTC	CASSTTGTSGPRGETQYF
.	TRBD1	TRBV30	TRBJ1-5	TGTGCCTGGAGTGACTTCAGGACAGGGACCAATCAGCCCCAGCATTTT	CAWSDFRTGTNQPQHF
.	TRBD1	TRBV5-1	TRBJ2-7	TGCGCCAGCAGTGGAACCGGGACAGCTTCCTACGAGCAGTACTTC	CASSGTGTASYEQYF
.	.	TRBV28	TRBJ2-3	TGTGCCAGCAGTCCCTTAGATACGCAGTATTTT	CASSPLDTQYF
.	.	TRBV11-3	TRBJ2-7	TGTGCCAGCAGCCAATGGGCACAGGCCAGCGAGCAGTACTTC	CASSQWAQASEQYF
once	TRBD1	TRBV7-2	TRBJ1-4	TGTGCCAGCAGCCAACAGGGGATCGAAAAACTGTTTTTT	CASSQQGIEKLFF
.	TRBD1	TRBV5-1	TRBJ1-2	TGCGCCAGCAGCTCCCCGGGACAGGGTCCCTCTGACTATGGCTACACCTTC	CASSSPGQGPSDYGYTF
.	.	TRBV15	TRBJ2-7	TGTGCCACCAGCACAGGGTCCTACGAGCAGTACTTC	CATSTGSYEQYF